Each of the 25 T cell receptor beta chains below was sequenced from the same sample in a study of CD8+CD57+ T cells in acquired aplastic anemia. For sequencing, patients were chosen who had shown expansion of CD8+CD57+ cells by flow cytometry. Template material for TCR beta VDJ and CDR3 profiling consisted of genomic DNA. TCRdb itself ran the reads through MiXCR, one entry per CDR3 protein. The table lists more than 150,000 distinct CDR3 sequences, about 44% of them singletons, with about an eighth in the top ten. Sequenced sample: sorted CD4+, CD8+, or CD8+CD57+ T cells (not recorded which) from PBMCs. These receptors all stem from a human donor with aplastic anemia.

The genes are TRBV7-6 and TRBJ2-7; 12 bases agree with TRBD2. Germline CDR1 SGHVS, CDR2 FNYEAQ. V was clipped by 4 bases and J by 6 bases; unmatched bases: 4. The CDR3 has 14 residues. CDR3 loop: CASSSTSGRGEQYF. The CDR3 region has the DNA TGTGCCAGCAGCTCGACTAGCGGGAGAGGCGAGCAGTACTTC.

This clonotype has more than one count but fewer than ten. The gene calls are TRBV28 and TRBJ2-7; a weak D match, TRBD2 (5 bases). Germline CDR1 reads MDHEN; CDR2 reads SYDVKM. CDR3 size: 14 residues. Between the trimmed V and J ends, which lost 2 bases and 3 bases, there was a span of 11 bases. The CDR3 spells CASSLVSGIYEQYF. The CDR3 DNA sequence: TGTGCCAGCAGTTTAGTTTCGGGAATCTACGAGCAGTACTTC.

This clonotype showed up many times. This chain joins TRBV5-1 and TRBJ1-3, with no clear D. This CDR3 region has 15 residues. Germline V gene data show CDR1 as SGHRS and CDR2 as YFSETQ. V lost 0 bases, J lost 0 bases, and 7 bases lay in between. CDR3 nucleotide sequence: TGCGCCAGCAGCTTGGCCTCAAACTCTGGAAACACCATATATTTT. This codes for CASSLASNSGNTIYF.

About this clonotype itself: A much larger clone sits a single nucleotide away, making a read error possible. The V and J genes are TRBV12-3 or TRBV12-4 and TRBJ1-6, with 8 bases aligning to TRBD1. CDR3 size: 14 residues. The V gene end was trimmed by 6 bases and the J gene end by 10 bases; junction bases not matched to a gene: 8. The CDR3 is CASSPDRGGSPLHF. The CDR3 DNA follows: TGTGCCAGCAGCCCAGACAGGGGAGGCTCACCCCTCCACTTT.

This clonotype was counted only a few times. This sequence joins TRBV2 and TRBJ2-1, with D unclear. CDR3 length: 15 residues. V lost 6 bases and J 0 bases, leaving 12 bases between the germline ends. Per the germline V gene, CDR1 is SNHLY and CDR2 is FYNNEI. DNA for the CDR3: TGTGCCAGCAGGGACGTAGACACCTCCTACAATGAGCAGTTCTTC. As protein: CASRDVDTSYNEQFF.

Ten or more counts support this clonotype. The chain employs TRBV5-1 and TRBJ2-1; 10 bases are shared with TRBD2. The CDR3 runs 16 residues. With V trimmed by 5 bases and J by 5 bases, 10 bases remained unmatched. Looked up from germline, CDR1 is SGHRS and CDR2 is YFSETQ. The CDR3 reads CASSFGSGGAHNEQFF. CDR3 coding DNA: TGCGCCAGCAGTTTTGGAAGCGGGGGGGCACACAATGAGCAGTTCTTC.

This clonotype appeared once. The genes are TRBV20-1 and TRBJ1-2; TRBD1 is a possible D gene (6 bases). This CDR3 is 13 amino acids long. CDR1 and CDR2 (germline): DFQATT, SNEGSKA (reference sequence). V was clipped by 6 bases and J by 4 bases, with 15 bases between them. CDR3 in DNA: TGCAGTGCGAGACCGGGACACTCCTATGGCTACACCTTC. It translates to CSARPGHSYGYTF.

This clonotype was observed many times. The chain recombines TRBV19 with TRBJ1-2, with TRBD1 identical over 8 bases. The germline V gene encodes CDR1 LNHDA and CDR2 SQIVND (reference sequence). The CDR3 extends over 14 amino acids. The ends lost 5 bases at V and 7 bases at J; junction bases unmatched: 9. CDR3 protein: CASSAGQGGSGYTF. The CDR3 bases are TGTGCCAGTAGTGCCGGACAGGGTGGGTCTGGCTACACCTTC. Together with reference TRBV19 and TRBJ1-2, the CDR3 gives the full variable domain: DGGITQSPKYLFRKEGQNVTLSCEQNLNHDAMYWYRQDPGQGLRLIYYSQIVNDFQKGDIAEGYSVSREKKESFPLTVTSAQKNPTAFYLCASSAGQGGSGYTFGSGTRLTVV.

The chain couples TRBV29-1 to TRBJ2-7, with 9 bases matching TRBD2. Trimming took 0 bases from V and 2 from J; bases not matched to a gene: 8. Germline V gives CDR1 SQVTM, CDR2 ANQGSEA. The CDR3 is 16 residues long. Here the CDR3 reads CSVEDLRLAGTYEQYF. The CDR3 DNA reads TGCAGCGTTGAAGATCTTCGGCTAGCGGGAACCTACGAGCAGTACTTC.

This chain connects TRBV20-1 to TRBJ2-7, with D possibly being TRBD1 (5 bases). Trimming left V 5 bases short and J 0 bases short, with 8 bases between. The CDR3 has 12 residues. Germline values: CDR1 DFQATT, CDR2 SNEGSKA (reference sequence). CDR3 loop: CSAQDTSYEQYF. In DNA form, the CDR3 reads TGCAGTGCTCAGGACACCTCCTACGAGCAGTACTTC.

The rearrangement links TRBV19 to TRBJ1-1, with 8 nucleotides matching TRBD1. The CDR3 is 14 residues long. Germline V lookup: CDR1 LNHDA, CDR2 SQIVND (reference sequence). The trim removed 7 bases at V and 1 base at J, leaving 5 bases unmatched. The CDR3 loop reads CASTADRANTEAFF. CDR3 DNA sequence: TGTGCCAGTACCGCGGACAGGGCGAACACTGAAGCTTTCTTT.

This clonotype was seen many times. CDR3 nucleotide sequence: TGTGCCACCAGCAGAGAATTGGGGATAGCTAACTATGGCTACACCTTC. Translated: CATSRELGIANYGYTF. The genes are TRBV15 and TRBJ1-2, with unresolved D. The CDR3 has 16 amino acids. Germline loops: CDR1 LNHNV, CDR2 YYDKDF (reference sequence). Between the trimmed V and J ends, which lost 0 bases and 0 bases, there was a span of 11 bases.

The chain combines TRBV2 with TRBJ1-3; 8 bases fit TRBD1. This CDR3 is built from 14 residues. V trimming: 7 bases; J trimming: 0 bases; junction bases outside the gene matches: 2. Germline CDR1 SNHLY, CDR2 FYNNEI. The CDR3 loop is CASKTGGSGNTIYF. For the CDR3, the DNA is TGTGCCAGCAAAACAGGGGGCTCTGGAAACACCATATATTTT.

The count of this clonotype is one. The chain is built from TRBV20-1 and TRBJ2-3; 10 bases map to TRBD2. The junction had 13 bases not matched to a gene; V was cut back by 0 bases and J by 4 bases. Germline values: CDR1 DFQATT, CDR2 SNEGSKA (reference sequence). The CDR3 contains 18 residues. The CDR3 coding sequence is TGCAGTGCTAGAGATCCCCAGCGGGGGGGCGGATACGCAGATACGCAGTATTTT. Amino acids: CSARDPQRGGGYADTQYF.

This sequence joins TRBV29-1 and TRBJ2-1, with 7 bases aligning to TRBD1. Germline assignment: CDR1 SQVTM and CDR2 ANQGSEA. CDR3 length equals 17 residues. V gave up 1 base and J gave up 3 bases; unmatched junction bases: 12. The CDR3 loop reads CSVEAAGGPIGYNEQFF. Here the CDR3 DNA reads TGCAGCGTTGAAGCGGCAGGGGGACCCATCGGCTACAATGAGCAGTTCTTC.

This clonotype was counted many times. The CDR3: CSARGTVYNEQFF. CDR3 coding DNA: TGCAGCGCCAGAGGGACAGTTTACAATGAGCAGTTCTTC. The rearrangement links TRBV29-1 to TRBJ2-1, with TRBD1 matching over 7 bases. The germline CDR1 and CDR2 sequences are SQVTM and ANQGSEA. This CDR3 contains 13 residues. With 7 bases clipped from V and 4 bases from J, the junction kept 7 bases outside the gene matches.

This clonotype was picked up many times. The V call is TRBV6-2 or TRBV6-3, the J call TRBJ2-3; D unresolved. Germline CDR1 MNHEY, CDR2 SVGEGT. This CDR3 has 14 residues. V lost 7 bases, J lost 0 bases, and 11 bases lay in between. CDR3 loop: CASTTYQSTDTQYF. CDR3 bases: TGTGCCAGCACCACCTACCAGAGCACAGATACGCAGTATTTT.

V and J are TRBV15 and TRBJ2-5; D ambiguous. The germline V and J ends were trimmed by 4 bases and 1 base, with 10 bases remaining between them. The germline V gene has CDR1 LNHNV and CDR2 YYDKDF (reference sequence). This CDR3 has 14 amino acids. The CDR3 loop reads CATSITVPQETQYF. DNA for the CDR3: TGTGCCACCAGCATTACAGTCCCCCAAGAGACCCAGTACTTC.

This clonotype was detected only a few times. The V and J genes are TRBV7-3 and TRBJ2-2; D remains ambiguous. Trimming pared 5 bases from V and 7 bases from J, leaving 11 bases between. The length of the CDR3 is 13 residues. Germline values: CDR1 SGHTA, CDR2 FQGTGA. CDR3 nucleotides: TGTGCCAGCAGCAGGGTCAGGAACGGGGAGCTGTTTTTT. Its translation: CASSRVRNGELFF. Combining the CDR3 with reference TRBV7-3 and TRBJ2-2 gives the whole variable domain GAGVSQTPSNKVTEKGKYVELRCDPISGHTALYWYRQSLGQGPEFLIYFQGTGAADDSGLPNDRFFAVRPEGSVSTLKIQRTERGDSAVYLCASSRVRNGELFFGEGSRLTVL.

The chain carries TRBV29-1 and TRBJ2-7; 7 nucleotides line up with TRBD1. Germline CDR1 is SQVTM and CDR2 is ANQGSEA. Trimming at V came to 7 bases and at J to 3 bases, leaving 6 bases not matched to a gene. CDR3 length: 12 residues. In DNA, the CDR3 is TGCAGCGCGGCCGGGACAGACTACGAGCAGTACTTC. Translation gives CSAAGTDYEQYF.

V usage is TRBV7-9 and J usage is TRBJ2-5; D not resolved. Germline-derived CDR1 and CDR2 are SEHNR and FQNEAQ (reference sequence). V was clipped by 6 bases and J by 5 bases, with 4 bases between them. This CDR3 is 10 amino acids long. CDR3 sequence (DNA): TGTGCCAGCAGGGACGAGACCCAGTACTTC. Translating gives CASRDETQYF.

This clonotype was found a few times. V usage is TRBV6-1 and J usage is TRBJ2-3, with TRBD2 matching over 9 bases. Germline CDR1 and CDR2: MNHNS and SASEGT. The ends lost 7 bases at V and 1 base at J; junction bases unmatched: 12. The CDR3 spans 17 residues. CDR3 in DNA: TGTGCCAGCAATGGGGGCGGGGGGGTATCTGGCACAGATACGCAGTATTTT. It is translated as CASNGGGGVSGTDTQYF.

This chain uses TRBV2 with TRBJ2-5; D is ambiguous. Germline loops: CDR1 SNHLY, CDR2 FYNNEI. Trimming left V 3 bases short and J 5 bases short, with 7 bases between. The CDR3 loop spans 12 amino acids. CDR3: CASSELRETQYF. The CDR3 bases are TGTGCCAGCAGTGAGCTCCGGGAGACCCAGTACTTC.

On this clonotype: At one of its ends the junction is not consistent with the germline gene, which may arise from a read error. The V and J genes are TRBV7-9 and TRBJ1-1; D unclear. The CDR3 is made up of 14 amino acids. The germline CDR1 and CDR2 sequences are SEHNR and FQNEAQ (reference sequence). DNA of the CDR3: TGTGCCAGCAGCTTAGCAGCGCGGAAGACTGAAGCTTCCTTT. Its translation: CASSLAARKTEASF.

V and J are TRBV19 and TRBJ1-3; D not resolved. This CDR3 contains 14 residues. Looked up from germline, CDR1 is LNHDA and CDR2 is SQIVND (reference sequence). V was shortened by 4 bases and J by 4 bases, with 11 bases between the two germline ends. The CDR3 region has the DNA TGTGCCAGTAGTACTTCTGGGAGGGGAAACACCATATATTTT. Translating gives CASSTSGRGNTIYF. The whole variable domain, remainder taken from reference TRBV19 and TRBJ1-3, is DGGITQSPKYLFRKEGQNVTLSCEQNLNHDAMYWYRQDPGQGLRLIYYSQIVNDFQKGDIAEGYSVSREKKESFPLTVTSAQKNPTAFYLCASSTSGRGNTIYFGEGSWLTVV.